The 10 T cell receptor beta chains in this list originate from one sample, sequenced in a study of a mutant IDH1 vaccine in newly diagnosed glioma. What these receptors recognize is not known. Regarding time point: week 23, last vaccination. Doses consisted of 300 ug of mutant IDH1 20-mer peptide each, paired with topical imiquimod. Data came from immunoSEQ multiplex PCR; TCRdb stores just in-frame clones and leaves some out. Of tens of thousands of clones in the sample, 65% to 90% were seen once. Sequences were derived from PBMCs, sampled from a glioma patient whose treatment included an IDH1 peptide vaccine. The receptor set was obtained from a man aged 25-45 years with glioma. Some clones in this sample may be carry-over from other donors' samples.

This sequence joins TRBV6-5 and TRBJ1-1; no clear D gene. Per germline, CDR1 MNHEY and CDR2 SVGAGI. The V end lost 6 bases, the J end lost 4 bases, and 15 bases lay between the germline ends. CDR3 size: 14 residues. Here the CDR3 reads CASSPRGSSTEAFF. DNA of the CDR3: TGTGCCAGCAGCCCGAGAGGCTCGAGCACTGAAGCTTTCTTT.

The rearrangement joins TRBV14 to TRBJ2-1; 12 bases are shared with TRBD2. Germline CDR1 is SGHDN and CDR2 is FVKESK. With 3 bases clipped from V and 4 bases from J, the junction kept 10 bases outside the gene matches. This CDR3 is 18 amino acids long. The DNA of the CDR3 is TGTGCCAGCAGCCAGTCCGGGACTAGCGGGCCTCCGTACAATGAGCAGTTCTTC. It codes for CASSQSGTSGPPYNEQFF.

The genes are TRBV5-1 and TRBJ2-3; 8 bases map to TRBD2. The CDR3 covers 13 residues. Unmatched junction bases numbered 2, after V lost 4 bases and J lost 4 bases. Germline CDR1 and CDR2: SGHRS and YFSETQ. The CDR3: CASSREGADTQYF. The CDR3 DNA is TGCGCCAGCAGCCGGGAGGGGGCAGATACGCAGTATTTT.

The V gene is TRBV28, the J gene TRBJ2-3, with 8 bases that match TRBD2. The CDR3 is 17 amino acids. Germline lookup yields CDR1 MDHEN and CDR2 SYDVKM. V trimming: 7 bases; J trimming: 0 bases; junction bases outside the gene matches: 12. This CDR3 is CASKETPSGSSTDTQYF. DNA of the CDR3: TGTGCCAGCAAAGAAACACCTAGCGGGTCTAGCACAGATACGCAGTATTTT.

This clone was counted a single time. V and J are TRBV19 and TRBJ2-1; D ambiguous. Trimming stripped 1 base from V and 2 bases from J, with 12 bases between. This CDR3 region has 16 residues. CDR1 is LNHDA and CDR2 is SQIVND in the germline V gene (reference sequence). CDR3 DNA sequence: TGTGCCAGTAGTATAGGAGGTTCTGGGGCCTACAATGAGCAGTTCTTC. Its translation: CASSIGGSGAYNEQFF.

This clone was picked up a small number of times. The CDR3 region has the DNA TGTGCCAGCAGCTACGGGACAGGGGACCAGCCCCAGCATTTT. Its protein product is CASSYGTGDQPQHF. V is TRBV25-1 and J is TRBJ1-5, with TRBD1 matching over 10 bases. Losses at the gene ends were 6 bases for V and 7 bases for J; bases not matched to a gene: 6. Germline CDR1 and CDR2: MGHDK and SYGVNS. This CDR3 comprises 14 residues.

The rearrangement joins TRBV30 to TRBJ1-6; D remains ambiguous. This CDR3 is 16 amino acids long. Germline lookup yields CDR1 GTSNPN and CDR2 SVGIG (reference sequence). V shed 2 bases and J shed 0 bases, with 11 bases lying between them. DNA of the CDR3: TGTGCCTGGAGTCGTGGCCGTAGCTCCTATAATTCACCCCTCCACTTT. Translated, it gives CAWSRGRSSYNSPLHF.

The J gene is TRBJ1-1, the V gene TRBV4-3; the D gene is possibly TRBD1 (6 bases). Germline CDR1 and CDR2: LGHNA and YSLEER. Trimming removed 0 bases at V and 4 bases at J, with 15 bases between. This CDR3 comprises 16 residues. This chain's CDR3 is CASSQDMGGRSTEAFF. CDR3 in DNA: TGCGCCAGCAGCCAAGATATGGGGGGCAGGTCCACTGAAGCTTTCTTT.

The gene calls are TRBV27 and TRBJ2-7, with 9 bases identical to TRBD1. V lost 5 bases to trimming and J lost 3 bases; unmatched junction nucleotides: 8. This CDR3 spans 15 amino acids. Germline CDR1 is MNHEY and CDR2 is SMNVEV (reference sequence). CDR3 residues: CASSPRQGVGYEQYF. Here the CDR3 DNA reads TGTGCCAGCAGTCCCCGACAGGGGGTGGGCTACGAGCAGTACTTC.

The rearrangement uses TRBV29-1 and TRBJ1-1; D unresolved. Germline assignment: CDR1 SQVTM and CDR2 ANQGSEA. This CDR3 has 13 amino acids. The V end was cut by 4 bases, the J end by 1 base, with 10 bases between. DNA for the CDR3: TGCAGCGTTGGAATCAGGAGGAACACTGAAGCTTTCTTT. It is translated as CSVGIRRNTEAFF. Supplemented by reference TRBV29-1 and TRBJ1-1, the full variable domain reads SAVISQKPSRDICQRGTSLTIQCQVDSQVTMMFWYRQQPGQSLTLIATANQGSEATYESGFVIDKFPISRPNLTFSTLTVSNMSPEDSSIYLCSVGIRRNTEAFFGQGTRLTVV.